These 22 T cell receptor beta chains came from one sample sequenced in a study of T cells in Graves' hyperthyroidism and ophthalmopathy. The CDR3 regions of TCR beta were amplified from RNA transcripts. HTBI primers were used for first-round RT-PCR of the TCR CDR3. One entry per CDR3 protein, called by TCRdb with MiXCR from the multiplex PCR reads. The table lists under 500,000 distinct CDR3 sequences, 11% to 15% of them singletons, with over 25% in the top ten. Input material: blood. These receptor sequences come from a man aged 50 to 59 with Graves' ophthalmopathy.

This clonotype was detected a few times. CDR3 in DNA: TGTGCCAGCAGTCCCAGTAGCGGGAGGATCGATACGCAGTATTTT. This codes for CASSPSSGRIDTQYF. The V gene is TRBV28, the J gene TRBJ2-3; 10 nucleotides agree with TRBD2. This CDR3 is 15 amino acids long. Looked up from germline, CDR1 is MDHEN and CDR2 is SYDVKM. J lost 6 bases, V lost 5 bases, and 8 bases had no gene match.

This rearrangement joins TRBV29-1 to TRBJ2-3; the match to TRBD2 covers 11 bases. The germline gives CDR1 SQVTM, CDR2 ANQGSEA. V lost 7 bases to trimming and J lost 3 bases; unmatched junction nucleotides: 3. The CDR3 length is 13 residues. The CDR3 is CSEIAGGTDTQYF. In DNA form, the CDR3 reads TGCAGCGAAATAGCGGGAGGGACAGATACGCAGTATTTT.

The chain recombines TRBV30 with TRBJ1-2; weak D call: TRBD1 (5 bases). CDR3 length: 18 amino acids. The germline V and J ends were trimmed by 0 bases and 1 base, with 21 bases remaining between them. The germline CDR1 and CDR2 sequences are GTSNPN and SVGIG (reference sequence). The CDR3, as DNA: TGTGCCTGGAGTGTACTAAGTGGCAGGGCACACTATAACTATGGCTACACCTTC. It yields the protein CAWSVLSGRAHYNYGYTF.

This clonotype was found many times. The J gene is TRBJ1-1, the V gene TRBV2; TRBD1 aligns across 8 bases. The CDR3 has 16 amino acids. After removal of 6 bases from V and 4 bases from J, the junction contained 13 bases not matched to a gene. Germline values: CDR1 SNHLY, CDR2 FYNNEI. CDR3 nucleotide sequence: TGTGCCAGCAGCCCTCAGGGGGCGATGTTGTCCACTGAAGCTTTCTTT. Translating it yields CASSPQGAMLSTEAFF.

There are many counts of this clonotype. The V gene is TRBV13, the J gene TRBJ2-7; TRBD1 is a possible D gene (5 bases). Germline V gives CDR1 PRHDT, CDR2 FYEKMQ (reference sequence). Trimming took 1 base from V and 3 from J, leaving 19 bases between them. The CDR3 runs to 17 residues. As DNA, the CDR3 is TGTGCCAGCAGCTTAGTGGGCCGTCTCGGTCAGGGCTACGAGCAGTACTTC. Translating gives CASSLVGRLGQGYEQYF.

There are a few counts of this clonotype. The V and J genes are TRBV6-1 and TRBJ2-1, with TRBD2 matching 12 bases. This CDR3 region has 15 residues. The V segment lost 6 bases and the J segment 6 bases; nucleotides outside the gene matches: 6. From germline, CDR1 is MNHNS and CDR2 SASEGT. The CDR3 sequence: CASRATSGRGNEQFF. The CDR3, as DNA: TGTGCCAGCAGGGCGACTAGCGGGAGAGGCAATGAGCAGTTCTTC.

This clonotype was counted only a few times. This chain links TRBV29-1 with TRBJ2-1; no clear D gene. The germline V gene has CDR1 SQVTM and CDR2 ANQGSEA. The length of the CDR3 is 11 residues. The V end lost 8 bases, the J end lost 6 bases, and 11 bases lay between the germline ends. The CDR3 spells CSQILANEQFF. As DNA, the CDR3 is TGCAGCCAAATCCTGGCCAATGAGCAGTTCTTC.

The chain's CDR3 is CSVEVPTSGYNEQFF. CDR3 DNA sequence: TGCAGCGTTGAAGTTCCGACTAGCGGCTACAATGAGCAGTTCTTC. V usage is TRBV29-1 and J usage is TRBJ2-1; 9 bases are shared with TRBD2. This CDR3 comprises 15 residues. J lost 3 bases, V lost 1 base, and 4 bases had no gene match. CDR1 and CDR2 (germline): SQVTM, ANQGSEA.

This clonotype was detected ten times or more. The chain recombines TRBV11-2 with TRBJ2-1; 9 bases are shared with TRBD2. Losses at the gene ends were 5 bases for V and 6 bases for J; bases not matched to a gene: 8. CDR3 length equals 15 residues. CDR1 and CDR2 from the germline V gene are SGHAT and FQNNGV. The CDR3 loop is CASSHIAGAGNEQFF. The CDR3, as DNA: TGTGCCAGCAGCCATATAGCGGGAGCCGGCAATGAGCAGTTCTTC.

This clonotype was seen many times. Here the CDR3 DNA reads TGTGCCAGCAGTGAAATGGATCTCGGTGGCTACACCTTC. It translates to CASSEMDLGGYTF. The rearrangement uses TRBV2 and TRBJ1-2; D uncertain. CDR1 and CDR2 (germline): SNHLY, FYNNEI. This CDR3 is built from 13 residues. The V end was cut by 2 bases, the J end by 7 bases, with 11 bases between.

This clonotype was seen repeatedly, ten times or more. The chain has TRBV28 and TRBJ1-5; 9 positions agree with TRBD1. The CDR3 length is 15 residues. V lost 4 bases, J lost 6 bases, and 7 bases stayed unmatched. The germline V gene has CDR1 MDHEN and CDR2 SYDVKM. Written as DNA, the CDR3 is TGTGCCAGCAGTTCTCCGGGACAGGGTGCTCAGCCCCAGCATTTT. Translating gives CASSSPGQGAQPQHF.

This clonotype has more than one count but fewer than ten. The CDR3 nucleotides are TGTGCCAGCAGCCCCCGCGTACAAGGCCCCAGCGAGCAGTACTTC. As protein: CASSPRVQGPSEQYF. This rearrangement joins TRBV3-1 to TRBJ2-7; D is uncertain. Trimming stripped 4 bases from V and 6 bases from J, with 19 bases between. Germline V gene lookup returns CDR1 LGHDT and CDR2 YNNKEL (reference sequence). This CDR3 contains 15 residues.

This clonotype was picked up a small number of times. The chain has TRBV18 and TRBJ1-3; tentative D call: TRBD1 (6 bases). The germline gives CDR1 KGHSH, CDR2 LQKENI. The V and J ends lost 6 bases and 0 bases respectively, with 12 bases between them. CDR3 size: 15 residues. DNA for the CDR3: TGTGCCAGCTCCGAGACAGGAACCTCTGGAAACACCATATATTTT. This gives the protein CASSETGTSGNTIYF.

At least ten counts were recorded for this clonotype. The chain links TRBV7-8 to TRBJ2-4; a weak D match, TRBD1 (6 bases). The ends were cut back, 5 bases at V and 1 base at J, with 12 bases in the middle. Germline CDR1 SGHVS, CDR2 FQNEAQ. The CDR3 runs to 15 residues. DNA for the CDR3: TGTGCCAGCAGCCAAACAGGGTTGGCCAAAAACATTCAGTACTTC. It translates to CASSQTGLAKNIQYF.

The chain combines TRBV29-1 with TRBJ2-6; no firm D call. The germline CDR1 and CDR2 sequences are SQVTM and ANQGSEA. The V end was cut by 2 bases, the J end by 0 bases, with 8 bases between. This CDR3 contains 15 residues. The DNA of the CDR3 is TGCAGCGTTGAAATTGGAAGCTCTGGGGCCAACGTCCTGACTTTC. Protein: CSVEIGSSGANVLTF.

This clonotype was picked up many times. V gene TRBV5-1 combines with J gene TRBJ2-7, with 7 bases matching TRBD1. The CDR3 covers 14 residues. Germline V CDR1 and CDR2: SGHRS, YFSETQ. The trim removed 4 bases at V and 0 bases at J, leaving 4 bases unmatched. The CDR3 sequence: CASSVRGLSYEQYF. The CDR3 region has the DNA TGCGCCAGCAGCGTAAGGGGGCTCTCCTACGAGCAGTACTTC.

J is TRBJ1-2 and V is TRBV29-1; D unresolved. CDR1 and CDR2 (germline): SQVTM, ANQGSEA. The CDR3 is 12 amino acids. Trimming cost V 5 bases and J 0 bases, with 7 bases left between them. The CDR3 nucleotides are TGCAGCGTTACTGAGACTAACTATGGCTACACCTTC. Amino acids: CSVTETNYGYTF.

This clonotype was seen repeatedly, ten times or more. This chain links TRBV12-3 or TRBV12-4 with TRBJ2-1, with no clear D. The CDR3 totals 13 residues. Deletions cut 1 base from V and 10 bases from J, with 11 bases between. This CDR3 reads CASSLDPIPEQFF. DNA for the CDR3: TGTGCCAGCAGTTTAGACCCGATCCCAGAGCAGTTCTTC.

Ten or more counts support this clonotype. The chain is built from TRBV3-1 and TRBJ2-3, with 8 bases fitting TRBD1. The CDR3 loop spans 15 amino acids. Germline V gene lookup returns CDR1 LGHDT and CDR2 YNNKEL (reference sequence). V lost 2 bases and J lost 3; bases outside the gene matches: 4. CDR3 bases: TGTGCCAGCAGCCAACGGACAGGGTTGACAGATACGCAGTATTTT. It codes for CASSQRTGLTDTQYF.

This clonotype has a handful of counts. A clone one base away is much larger, so this may be a read error. The J gene is TRBJ2-3, the V gene TRBV11-2; 7 bases map to TRBD1. This CDR3 comprises 16 residues. Germline CDR1 is SGHAT and CDR2 is FQNNGV. J was trimmed by 2 bases and V by 5 bases; bases with no gene match: 10. Written as DNA, the CDR3 is TGTGCCAGCAGCCGAGGGACAGAACCAATCACAGATACGCAGTATTTT. Translating gives CASSRGTEPITDTQYF.

This clonotype turned up a few times. This chain uses TRBV24-1 with TRBJ2-1; no clear D. Trimming took off 0 bases at V and 0 bases at J, with 8 bases between the two ends. The CDR3 runs to 16 residues. The germline V gene has CDR1 KGHDR and CDR2 SFDVKD. This CDR3 is CATSDLRTTSYNEQFF. The CDR3 DNA reads as TGTGCCACCAGTGATTTGCGTACTACCTCCTACAATGAGCAGTTCTTC.

V is TRBV10-3 and J is TRBJ2-5; D perhaps matches TRBD1 (6 bases). The CDR3 runs to 11 residues. Per the germline V gene, CDR1 is ENHRY and CDR2 is SYGVKD. V was cut by 10 bases and J by 12 bases, with 18 bases left in between. The CDR3 spells CATYRDMVKYF. In DNA form, the CDR3 reads TGTGCCACCTACCGGGACATGGTAAAGTACTTC.